The present T cell receptor beta chain was sequenced within a study of blood T cell repertoires in COVID-19. Study at large: PBMCs, B-cell-depleted T cells, or T cells were the source of the cDNA or gDNA that made up the material.

Unmatched junction bases numbered 6, after V lost 2 bases and J lost 3 bases. In germline, CDR1 is SGHTS, CDR2 YDEGEE. CDR3 size: 16 residues. Data came from immunoSEQ multiplex PCR; TCRdb stores just in-frame clones and leaves some out. Of approximately 120,000 clones listed, 88% are singletons. The sequenced material came from peripheral blood. This chain links TRBV5-8 with TRBJ1-5; 9 bases match TRBD1. This TCR was recovered from a human donor in a cohort sampled during active COVID-19. The CDR3 spells CASSFYGTGFNQPQHF. Written as DNA, the CDR3 is TGTGCCAGCAGCTTCTATGGGACAGGGTTCAATCAGCCCCAGCATTTT.